Many counts were recorded for the clone carrying this T cell receptor (beta chain). What it binds is unknown. The data are from a study of T cell repertoires in cytomegalovirus infection. As for the study in general: As its CMV epitopes, the study selected recently identified HLA-C-restricted and well-studied HLA-B-restricted targets. Study-wide points: Dominant in the ex vivo response were TCR beta clonotypes restricted by HLA-C and specific for CMV.

The CDR3 is 18 amino acids. V gave up 5 bases and J gave up 2 bases, with 22 bases separating them. Germline V gene lookup returns CDR1 SGHTA and CDR2 FQGNSA. TCRdb itself ran the reads through MiXCR, one entry per CDR3 protein. The sample has approximately 730,000 distinct CDR3 sequences; 30% to 35% are singletons. This chain joins TRBV7-2 and TRBJ1-3; D may be TRBD1 (5 bases). This sequence was found in a human donor in good health (CMV status not recorded). Some clones in this sample may be carry-over from other donors' samples. Sample: cultured PBMCs, taken from culture after CMV antigen stimulation. CDR3 protein: CASSLLAGVGKAGNTIYF. In nucleotides, the CDR3 is TGTGCCAGCAGCCTCCTCGCGGGGGTAGGCAAGGCTGGAAACACCATATATTTT.